One sample yielded the 4 T cell receptor beta chains listed below, sequenced in a study of cytomegalovirus exposure and HLA in healthy donors. The method was immunoSEQ multiplex PCR; TCRdb's version includes in-frame clones alone and lacks a portion of them. Found here are tens of thousands of clones, about 94% of them singletons; the top ten hold around 1.1%. The sequenced sample consisted of PBMCs. These receptors were obtained from a woman aged 30 to 39 in good health and CMV-seropositive.

The chain carries TRBV18 and TRBJ2-1; TRBD2 matches 12 bases. V lost 0 bases and J lost 7; bases outside the gene matches: 4. CDR3 length equals 16 residues. Looked up from germline, CDR1 is KGHSH and CDR2 is LQKENI. The CDR3 spells CASSPPGLAGRNEQFF. DNA for the CDR3: TGTGCCAGCTCACCACCGGGACTAGCGGGCCGGAATGAGCAGTTCTTC.

As regards this clone: One end of the junction fails to match germline, which may point to a read error. J is TRBJ2-7 and V is TRBV27; 7 nucleotides match TRBD2. The germline CDR1 and CDR2 sequences are MNHEY and SMNVEV (reference sequence). This CDR3 is built from 14 residues. CDR3 nucleotides: TGTGCCAGCGGTTTGCGGGGGTTCGTCTACGAGCAGTACTTC. This codes for CASGLRGFVYEQYF.

The chain carries TRBV13 and TRBJ2-6; tentative D call: TRBD1 (6 bases). CDR1 and CDR2 (germline): PRHDT, FYEKMQ (reference sequence). Deletions cut 4 bases from V and 0 bases from J, with 19 bases between. The CDR3 spans 19 residues. The CDR3: CASSSNREGWSSGANVLTF. The CDR3 region has the DNA TGTGCCAGCAGCTCCAACAGGGAAGGATGGAGCTCTGGGGCCAACGTCCTGACTTTC.

The chain combines TRBV19 with TRBJ1-2; 8 bases match TRBD1. V was pared by 4 bases and J by 7 bases, with 11 bases of the junction left unmatched. The CDR3 has 15 amino acids. Germline V gene lookup returns CDR1 LNHDA and CDR2 SQIVND (reference sequence). In DNA form, the CDR3 reads TGTGCCAGTAGTACCGACAGGGGAAGGTTACGTGGCTACACCTTC. It yields the protein CASSTDRGRLRGYTF. Variable domain in full (rest from reference TRBV19 and TRBJ1-2): DGGITQSPKYLFRKEGQNVTLSCEQNLNHDAMYWYRQDPGQGLRLIYYSQIVNDFQKGDIAEGYSVSREKKESFPLTVTSAQKNPTAFYLCASSTDRGRLRGYTFGSGTRLTVV.